The rows below give T cell receptor beta chains drawn from one sample of a study of T cells in Graves' hyperthyroidism and ophthalmopathy. MiXCR was run by TCRdb on the multiplex PCR reads, yielding one entry per CDR3 protein. The sample has over 250,000 distinct CDR3 sequences; less than 30% are singletons. The sequencing sample was made of blood. The receptor source for this set is a man aged 35 to 55 with Graves' hyperthyroidism that later progressed to Graves' ophthalmopathy. CDR3s include the opening cysteine and the closing phenylalanine or tryptophan. Each record gives: CDR3 protein, CDR3 DNA, D gene, V gene, clone size, J gene. D genes are given only for firm matches. The size entry is marked missing in some rows and otherwise reads once, few, many or a size class.

CASSKGGHYEQYF,TGTGCCAGCAGCAAAGGGGGACACTACGAGCAGTACTTC,NA,TRBV6-5,many,TRBJ2-7
CASSQDAGFTVSGF,TGCGCCAGCAGCCAAGATGCGGGGTTCACGGTCTCGGGATTC,NA,TRBV4-1,many,TRBJ2-7
CASSIAGRTGELFF,TGTGCCAGTAGTATTGCAGGGAGGACCGGGGAGCTGTTTTTT,NA,TRBV19,many,TRBJ2-2
CSVEDRTSGRGETQYF,TGCAGCGTTGAAGACCGGACTAGCGGGAGGGGGGAGACCCAGTACTTC,TRBD2,TRBV29-1,NA,TRBJ2-5
CASSERGQNTGELFF,TGTGCCAGCAGTGAACGGGGACAGAACACCGGGGAGCTGTTTTTT,NA,TRBV6-1,many,TRBJ2-2
CASSPTGGQGAGNTIYF,TGTGCCAGCTCACCCACAGGCGGCCAGGGGGCTGGAAACACCATATATTTT,TRBD1,TRBV18,many,TRBJ1-3
CASKRTGAYEQYF,TGTGCCAGCAAGAGGACAGGGGCGTACGAGCAGTACTTC,TRBD1,TRBV27,many,TRBJ2-7
CASSELERHTGELFF,TGTGCCAGCAGTGAATTGGAGAGACACACCGGGGAGCTGTTTTTT,NA,TRBV25-1,many,TRBJ2-2
CAISEGQGASGNTIYF,TGTGCCATCAGTGAAGGACAGGGGGCTTCTGGAAACACCATATATTTT,TRBD1,TRBV10-3,many,TRBJ1-3
CSVRSGTQYF,TGCAGCGTTAGGTCCGGGACCCAGTACTTC,NA,TRBV29-1,many,TRBJ2-5
CVVGGRLETQYF,TGCGTTGTTGGGGGGCGATTAGAGACCCAGTACTTC,NA,TRBV29-1,many,TRBJ2-5
CASRPWVAKNIQYF,TGTGCCAGCAGACCGTGGGTAGCCAAAAACATTCAGTACTTC,NA,TRBV12-3/TRBV12-4,many,TRBJ2-4
CASSAGTPSADTQYF,TGTGCCAGCAGTGCCGGGACACCATCCGCAGATACGCAGTATTTT,NA,TRBV6-1,once,TRBJ2-3
CSVAWRGGGELFF,TGCAGCGTTGCGTGGCGAGGAGGCGGGGAGCTGTTTTTT,NA,TRBV29-1,many,TRBJ2-2
CASSLRAGRYEQYF,TGTGCCAGCAGCTTGCGAGCGGGCCGCTACGAGCAGTACTTC,NA,TRBV3-1,many,TRBJ2-7
CASSSSVETQYF,TGTGCCAGCAGCTCCTCGGTAGAGACCCAGTACTTC,NA,TRBV7-8,many,TRBJ2-5